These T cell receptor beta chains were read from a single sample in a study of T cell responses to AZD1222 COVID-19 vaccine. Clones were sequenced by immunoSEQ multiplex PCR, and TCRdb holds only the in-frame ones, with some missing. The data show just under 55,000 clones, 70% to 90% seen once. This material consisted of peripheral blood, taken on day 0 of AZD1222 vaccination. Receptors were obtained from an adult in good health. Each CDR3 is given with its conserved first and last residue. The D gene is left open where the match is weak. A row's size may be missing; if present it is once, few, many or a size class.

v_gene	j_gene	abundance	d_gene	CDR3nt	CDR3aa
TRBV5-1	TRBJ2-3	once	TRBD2	TGCGCCAGCAGCGCCCAGACTAGCGGGGGCCTTGATACGCAGTATTTT	CASSAQTSGGLDTQYF
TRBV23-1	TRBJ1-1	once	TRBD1	TGCGCCAGCAGTCAATCCCACAGGGGGCTCGACACTGAAGCTTTCTTT	CASSQSHRGLDTEAFF
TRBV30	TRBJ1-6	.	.	TGTGCCTGGAGTGTAACACGGAATAATTCACCCCTCCACTTT	CAWSVTRNNSPLHF
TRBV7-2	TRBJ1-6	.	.	TGTGCCAGCAGCTTAGGTGGTCAGGATAATTCACCCCTCCACTTT	CASSLGGQDNSPLHF
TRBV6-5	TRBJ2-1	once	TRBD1	TGTGCCAGCAGTTATGAGACAGGGACGTACAATGAGCAGTTCTTC	CASSYETGTYNEQFF
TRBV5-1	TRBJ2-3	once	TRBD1	TGCGCCAGCAGCTTGAACCCGGGACAGGGTGGGACAGATACGCAGTATTTT	CASSLNPGQGGTDTQYF
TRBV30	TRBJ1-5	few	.	TGTGCCTGGGGGGGTCAGTTGGACCAGCCCCAGCATTTT	CAWGGQLDQPQHF
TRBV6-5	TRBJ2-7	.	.	TGTGCCAGCAGCCTCGGGGAATCCGGGCAGTACTTC	CASSLGESGQYF
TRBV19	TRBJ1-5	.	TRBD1	TGTGCCAGTAGTATAGTGGGGGACAGGGCCAGCAATCAGCCCCAGCATTTT	CASSIVGDRASNQPQHF
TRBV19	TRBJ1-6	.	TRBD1	TGTGCCAGTAGTTTCGGGACAGGCAATTCACCCCTCCACTTT	CASSFGTGNSPLHF
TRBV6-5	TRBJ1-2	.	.	TGTGCCAGCAGTTTATCTCCCAGGGGTGATGGTGGCTACACCTTC	CASSLSPRGDGGYTF
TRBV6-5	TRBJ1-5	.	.	TGTGCCAGCAGTCACCGCCCCCGCCCGAATCAGCCCCAGCATTTT	CASSHRPRPNQPQHF
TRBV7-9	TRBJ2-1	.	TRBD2	TGTGCCAGCAGCCCTCGGACTAGCGGGGGGGGACTAGGAGGTGAGCAGTTCTTC	CASSPRTSGGGLGGEQFF
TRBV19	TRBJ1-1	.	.	TGTGCCAGTAGTGACGAGGACAGTTTAATTACTGAAGCTTTCTTT	CASSDEDSLITEAFF
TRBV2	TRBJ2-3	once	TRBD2	TGTGCCAGCACGCTACGGACTAGCGGGGGGGCAGATACGCAGTATTTT	CASTLRTSGGADTQYF
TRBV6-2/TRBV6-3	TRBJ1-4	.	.	TGTGCCAGCAGCCCCTACTTACAGGGAGCAACTAATGAAAAACTGTTTTTT	CASSPYLQGATNEKLFF
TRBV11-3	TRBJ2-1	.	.	TGTGCCAGCAGTCCCGGTGACAGGTACAATGAGCAGTTCTTC	CASSPGDRYNEQFF
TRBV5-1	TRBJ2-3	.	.	TGCGCCAGCAGCTTGGGGGGTCGCACAGATACGCAGTATTTT	CASSLGGRTDTQYF
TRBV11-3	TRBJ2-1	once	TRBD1	TGTGCCAGCAGCTCGGACAGGATGAGCTCCTACAATGAGCAGTTCTTC	CASSSDRMSSYNEQFF